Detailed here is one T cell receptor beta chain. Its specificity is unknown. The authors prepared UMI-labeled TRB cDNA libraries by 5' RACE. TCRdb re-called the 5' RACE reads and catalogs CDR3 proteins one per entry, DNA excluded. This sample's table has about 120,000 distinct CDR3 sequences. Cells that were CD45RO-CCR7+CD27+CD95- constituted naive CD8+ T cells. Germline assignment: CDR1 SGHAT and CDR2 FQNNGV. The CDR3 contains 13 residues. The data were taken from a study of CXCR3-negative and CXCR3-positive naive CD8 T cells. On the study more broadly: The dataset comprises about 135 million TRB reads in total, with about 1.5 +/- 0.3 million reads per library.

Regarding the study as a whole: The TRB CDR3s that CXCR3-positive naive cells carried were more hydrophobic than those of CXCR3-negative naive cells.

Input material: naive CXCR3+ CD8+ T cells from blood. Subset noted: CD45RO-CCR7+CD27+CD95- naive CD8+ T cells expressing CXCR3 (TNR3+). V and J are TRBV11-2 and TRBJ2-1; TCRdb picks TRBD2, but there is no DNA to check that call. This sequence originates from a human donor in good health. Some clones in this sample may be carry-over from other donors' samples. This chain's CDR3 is CASSLPSGDEQFF.